This T cell receptor (beta chain) was documented in a study of cytomegalovirus exposure and HLA in healthy donors. With regard to this clone: Its antigen is still unknown.

CDR1 MGHDK and CDR2 SYGVNS come from the germline V gene. The CDR3 has 15 amino acids. The V and J ends lost 6 bases and 2 bases, in that order; junction bases with no gene match: 5. Findings and limits, study-wide: TCR beta sequences reportedly predicted most subjects' HLA-A and HLA-B alleles accurately.

It was with 60 Vbeta and 13 Jbeta primers that the PCR ran. The method was immunoSEQ multiplex PCR; TCRdb's version includes in-frame clones alone and lacks a portion of them. Of 150,000 to 180,000 clones in the sample, 75% were seen once. The genes are TRBV25-1 and TRBJ2-5; 11 bases match TRBD2. The sample comprised PBMCs. This clonotype was sampled from a man aged 18-30 years in good health and CMV-seronegative. The CDR3 DNA sequence: TGTGCCAGCAGCCCAGGGACTAGCGGTCAAGAGACCCAGTACTTC. Translation gives CASSPGTSGQETQYF.